What follows describes a single T cell receptor beta chain. The CDR3 is 16 amino acids. Trimming cost V 3 bases and J 1 base, with 16 bases left between them. The germline gives CDR1 SGHRS, CDR2 YFSETQ. This sample is drawn from a study of blood T cell repertoires in COVID-19. Sequenced by immunoSEQ multiplex PCR; TCRdb stores in-frame clones only, minus some. The sample yields hundreds of thousands of clones, 88% seen once. The chain uses TRBV5-1 and TRBJ1-1; TRBD1 might be the D (6 bases). The receptor was isolated from a woman in her thirties or forties with acute COVID-19. The sample consisted of PBMCs or T cells enriched from blood (not recorded which). CDR3 in DNA: TGCGCCAGCAGCTACAGGGAGTATGGGAGGAACACTGAAGCTTTCTTT. It codes for CASSYREYGRNTEAFF.